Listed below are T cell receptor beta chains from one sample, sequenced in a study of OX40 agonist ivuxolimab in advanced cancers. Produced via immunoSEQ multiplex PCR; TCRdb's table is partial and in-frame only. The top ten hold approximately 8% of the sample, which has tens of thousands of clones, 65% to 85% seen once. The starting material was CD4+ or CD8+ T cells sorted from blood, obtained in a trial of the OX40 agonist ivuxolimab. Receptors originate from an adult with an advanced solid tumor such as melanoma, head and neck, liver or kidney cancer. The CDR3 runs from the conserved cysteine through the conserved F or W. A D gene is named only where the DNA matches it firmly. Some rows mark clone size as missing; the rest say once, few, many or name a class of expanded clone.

CASRQGRSNTGELFF	TGTGCCAGCAGACAGGGGAGGTCGAACACCGGGGAGCTGTTTTTT	TRBV6-5	TRBJ2-2	NA	once
CASSPRQGAGTYEQYF	TGTGCCAGCAGCCCGAGACAGGGGGCCGGGACCTACGAGCAGTACTTC	TRBV7-9	TRBJ2-7	TRBD1	NA
CASDRGSSEAFF	TGTGCCAGTGACAGGGGGAGTTCTGAAGCTTTCTTT	TRBV6-1	TRBJ1-1	TRBD1	once
CASSLAGGGGNEQFF	TGTGCCAGCAGCTTGGCCGGGGGCGGGGGAAATGAGCAGTTCTTC	TRBV5-4	TRBJ2-1	NA	NA
CASSFKTGVITEAFF	TGTGCCAGCAGCTTTAAAACAGGGGTGATCACTGAAGCTTTCTTT	TRBV7-8	TRBJ1-1	TRBD1	NA
CAFRRQGGNREQYF	TGTGCCTTCCGACGACAGGGGGGAAATAGAGAGCAGTACTTC	TRBV30	TRBJ2-7	TRBD1	NA
CASSLGGDSGNTIYF	TGTGCCAGCAGTTTAGGGGGGGACTCTGGAAACACCATATATTTT	TRBV28	TRBJ1-3	NA	NA
CASTMGQGTLNTEAFF	TGTGCCAGTACTATGGGTCAGGGGACTTTGAACACTGAAGCTTTCTTT	TRBV19	TRBJ1-1	NA	NA
CASSLSSGRNEQFF	TGTGCCAGCAGCTTATCGAGCGGGAGGAATGAGCAGTTCTTC	TRBV7-2	TRBJ2-1	TRBD2	NA
CSARGGSPLHF	TGCAGTGCTAGGGGGGGTTCACCCCTCCACTTT	TRBV20-1	TRBJ1-6	NA	NA
CASSLRLNEQFF	TGTGCCAGCAGTCTGCGGTTGAATGAGCAGTTCTTC	TRBV28	TRBJ2-1	NA	NA
CASSFGTGGRNEQFF	TGTGCCAGCAGCTTCGGGACAGGGGGCAGGAATGAGCAGTTCTTC	TRBV11-2	TRBJ2-1	TRBD1	NA
CASSIRRLGEKLFF	TGTGCCAGCAGCATTAGGAGGCTTGGTGAAAAACTGTTTTTT	TRBV5-6	TRBJ1-4	NA	NA
CASSDSLSGANVLTF	TGTGCCAGCTCAGACAGCCTCTCTGGGGCCAACGTCCTGACTTTC	TRBV18	TRBJ2-6	NA	once
CSSSWTGGTDTQYF	TGCAGCTCCTCCTGGACAGGGGGCACAGATACGCAGTATTTT	TRBV29-1	TRBJ2-3	TRBD1	NA
CATSRYVRGSSYNEQFF	TGTGCCACCAGCAGATACGTCAGGGGGTCTTCATACAATGAGCAGTTCTTC	TRBV15	TRBJ2-1	TRBD1	NA
CASSRGTPNQPQHF	TGTGCCAGTAGTCGGGGGACCCCAAATCAGCCCCAGCATTTT	TRBV19	TRBJ1-5	NA	NA
CASSYPGGQETQYF	TGTGCCAGCAGCTACCCAGGAGGGCAAGAGACCCAGTACTTC	TRBV5-6	TRBJ2-5	NA	few
CASSPPNREGYGYTF	TGTGCCAGCTCACCACCCAACAGGGAAGGCTATGGCTACACCTTC	TRBV18	TRBJ1-2	NA	NA
CSATPGPAPDNEKLFF	TGCAGCGCTACACCCGGACCGGCCCCCGATAATGAAAAACTGTTTTTT	TRBV29-1	TRBJ1-4	NA	NA
CASSMRMIQGNQPQHF	TGTGCCAGTAGTATGCGGATGATCCAGGGGAATCAGCCCCAGCATTTT	TRBV19	TRBJ1-5	NA	NA
CASSQDRSSGNTIYF	TGTGCCAGCAGTCAAGACAGATCCTCTGGAAACACCATATATTTT	TRBV4-2	TRBJ1-3	NA	NA
CASSSGQGYGYTF	TGTGCCAGCAGCTCGGGACAGGGTTATGGCTACACCTTC	TRBV5-4	TRBJ1-2	TRBD1	NA
CASSLPGITDTQYF	TGTGCCAGCAGCTTGCCAGGGATTACAGATACGCAGTATTTT	TRBV5-4	TRBJ2-3	NA	NA
CASSARSRDQGRYTF	TGTGCCAGCAGCGCAAGGAGCCGGGACCAGGGCCGCTACACCTTC	TRBV4-2	TRBJ1-2	NA	few